This T cell receptor (beta chain) was recovered during a study of cytomegalovirus exposure and HLA in healthy donors. Study in general: According to later analysis, the same platform produced the 120 validation and under 750 first-cohort repertoires. Whole-study results and caveats: For most TCR sequences rarity was the rule, although some public TCRs occurred in many donors. It was confirmed in vitro that a few of the CMV-associated chains were specific for CMV antigens. Cytomegalovirus-associated TCR beta chains were listed, numbering more than 150.

CDR3 length equals 17 residues. CDR1 is KGHSH and CDR2 is LQKENI in the germline V gene. V was pared by 3 bases and J by 4 bases, with 21 bases between. Some clones are missing from TCRdb's copy, which holds only in-frame ones; the method was immunoSEQ multiplex PCR. The repertoire holds about 140,000 clones, with about 95% as singletons. A remark on this clone: Antigen specificity is unknown.

Sequenced input: PBMCs. The V and J genes are TRBV18 and TRBJ1-2; no clear D. The source of this sequence is a man aged 18 to 29 in good health and CMV-seropositive. This chain's CDR3 is CASSPALEGSLVYGYTF. The CDR3 DNA reads as TGTGCCAGCTCACCCGCTTTAGAGGGTAGCTTGGTCTATGGCTACACCTTC.